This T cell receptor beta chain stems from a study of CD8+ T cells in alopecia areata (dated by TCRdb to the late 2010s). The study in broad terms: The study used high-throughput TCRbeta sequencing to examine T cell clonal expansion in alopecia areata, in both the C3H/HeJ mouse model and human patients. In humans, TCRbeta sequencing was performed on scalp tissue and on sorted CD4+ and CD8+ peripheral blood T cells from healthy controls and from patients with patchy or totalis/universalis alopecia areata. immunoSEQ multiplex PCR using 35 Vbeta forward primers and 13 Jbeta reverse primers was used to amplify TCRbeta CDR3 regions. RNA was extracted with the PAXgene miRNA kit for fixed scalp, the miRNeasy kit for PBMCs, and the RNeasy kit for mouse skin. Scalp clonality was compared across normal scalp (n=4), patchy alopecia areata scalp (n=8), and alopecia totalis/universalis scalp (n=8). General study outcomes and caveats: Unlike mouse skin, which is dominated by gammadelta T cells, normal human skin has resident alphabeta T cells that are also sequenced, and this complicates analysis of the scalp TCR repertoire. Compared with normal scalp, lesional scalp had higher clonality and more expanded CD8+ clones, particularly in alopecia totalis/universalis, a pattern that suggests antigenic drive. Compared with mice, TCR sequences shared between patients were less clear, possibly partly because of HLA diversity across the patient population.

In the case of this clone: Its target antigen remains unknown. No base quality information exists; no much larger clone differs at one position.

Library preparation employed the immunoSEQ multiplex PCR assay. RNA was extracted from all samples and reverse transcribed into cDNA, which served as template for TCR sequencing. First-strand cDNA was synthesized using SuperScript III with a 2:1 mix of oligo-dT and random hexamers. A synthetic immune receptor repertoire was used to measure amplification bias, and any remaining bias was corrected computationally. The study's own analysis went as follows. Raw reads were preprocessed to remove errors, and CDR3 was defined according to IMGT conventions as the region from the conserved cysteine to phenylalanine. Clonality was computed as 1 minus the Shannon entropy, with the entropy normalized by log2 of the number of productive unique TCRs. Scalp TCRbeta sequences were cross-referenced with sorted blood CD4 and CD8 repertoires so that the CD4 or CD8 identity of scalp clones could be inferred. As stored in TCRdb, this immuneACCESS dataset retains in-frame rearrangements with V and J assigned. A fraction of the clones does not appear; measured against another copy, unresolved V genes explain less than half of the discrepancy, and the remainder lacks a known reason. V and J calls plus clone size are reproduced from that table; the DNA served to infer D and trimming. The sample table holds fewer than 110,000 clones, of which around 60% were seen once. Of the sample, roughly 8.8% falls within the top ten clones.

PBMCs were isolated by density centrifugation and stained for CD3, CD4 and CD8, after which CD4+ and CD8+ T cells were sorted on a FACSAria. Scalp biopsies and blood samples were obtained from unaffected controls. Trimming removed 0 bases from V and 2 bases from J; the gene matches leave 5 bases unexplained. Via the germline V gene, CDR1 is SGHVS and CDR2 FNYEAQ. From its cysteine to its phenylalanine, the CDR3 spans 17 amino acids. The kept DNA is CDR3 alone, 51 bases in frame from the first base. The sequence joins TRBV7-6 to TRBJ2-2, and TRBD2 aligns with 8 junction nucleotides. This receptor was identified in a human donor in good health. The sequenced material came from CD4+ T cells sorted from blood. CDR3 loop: CASSLATRGGNTGELFF. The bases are TGTGCCAGCAGCTTAGCGACACGGGGGGGAAACACCGGGGAGCTGTTTTTT.